The 9 T cell receptor beta chains below come from one sample, sequenced in a study of cytomegalovirus exposure and HLA in healthy donors. It was with 60 Vbeta and 13 Jbeta primers that the PCR ran. Profiled with immunoSEQ multiplex PCR; TCRdb holds only in-frame clones, not every one. The data show 90,000 to 120,000 clones, around 82% seen once. Sequencing input: PBMCs. All receptors come from a woman aged 40 to 50 in good health and CMV-seronegative.

The rearrangement links TRBV15 to TRBJ2-1; 14 bases are a match to TRBD2. CDR1 and CDR2 from the germline V gene are LNHNV and YYDKDF (reference sequence). This CDR3 has 13 residues. After removal of 8 bases from V and 15 bases from J, the junction contained 9 bases not matched to a gene. CDR3 DNA: TGTGCCACCCGTGGGGGACTAGCGGGAGTGGGGTTCTTC. This sequence encodes CATRGGLAGVGFF.

The J gene is TRBJ2-2, the V gene TRBV5-4; 9 positions agree with TRBD2. Germline V gene sequence: CDR1 SGHNT, CDR2 YYREEE (reference sequence). There are 15 residues in the CDR3. The J segment lost 5 bases and the V segment lost 2 bases, leaving 4 bases of the junction unmatched. The CDR3 bases are TGTGCCAGCAGCTTTAGCGGGAGCGAGACCGGGGAGCTGTTTTTT. Its protein product is CASSFSGSETGELFF.

This chain links TRBV28 with TRBJ1-4; D not resolved. Trimming shortened V by 7 bases and J by 5 bases, and 11 bases separated the two germline ends. Germline lookup yields CDR1 MDHEN and CDR2 SYDVKM. The CDR3 runs to 13 residues. The CDR3, as DNA: TGTGCCAGCACTCTGGCGGGGAATGAAAAACTGTTTTTT. Translation: CASTLAGNEKLFF.

This clone occurred a few times. The junction shows a germline mismatch at one end, possibly a read error. The chain employs TRBV7-7 and TRBJ2-2, with 12 bases that match TRBD2. The CDR3 extends over 16 amino acids. CDR1 SSHAT and CDR2 FNYEAQ come from the germline V gene (reference sequence). In nucleotides, the CDR3 is TGTGCTAGCAGTTTGACTAGCGGGAGTGTGACCGGGGAGCTGTTTTTT. Residues: CASSLTSGSVTGELFF. The variable domain in full, with the rest retrieved from reference TRBV7-7 and TRBJ2-2, is GAGVSQSPRYKVTKRGQDVTLRCDPISSHATLYWYQQALGQGPEFLTYFNYEAQPDKSGLPSDRFSAERPEGSISTLTIQRTEQRDSAMYRCASSLTSGSVTGELFFGEGSRLTVL.

The genes are TRBV18 and TRBJ1-5; weak D call: TRBD1 (6 bases). V lost 3 bases, J lost 4 bases, and 10 bases lay in between. This CDR3 is 14 amino acids long. From germline, CDR1 is KGHSH and CDR2 LQKENI. For the CDR3, the DNA is TGTGCCAGCTCACCGACAAGGGGGAATCAGCCCCAGCATTTT. Translation gives CASSPTRGNQPQHF.

This rearrangement joins TRBV7-2 to TRBJ1-1, with D possibly being TRBD1 (6 bases). Between the trimmed V and J ends, which lost 8 bases and 4 bases, there was a span of 20 bases. Germline V gene sequence: CDR1 SGHTA, CDR2 FQGNSA. The CDR3 covers 15 residues. The CDR3 sequence: CASGRGAPISTEAFF. CDR3 bases: TGTGCCAGCGGGCGGGGGGCTCCTATCTCCACTGAAGCTTTCTTT.

This clone was found a few times. The CDR3 protein is CASSENDVTYEQYF. CDR3 DNA sequence: TGTGCCAGCAGTGAAAATGATGTCACTTACGAGCAGTACTTC. This sequence joins TRBV6-1 and TRBJ2-7; D remains unclear. The germline V gene encodes CDR1 MNHNS and CDR2 SASEGT. The CDR3 extends over 14 amino acids. Trimming took 2 bases from V and 4 from J, leaving 12 bases between them.

V is TRBV28 and J is TRBJ2-3, with 8 bases matching TRBD2. The CDR3 extends over 16 amino acids. From germline, CDR1 is MDHEN and CDR2 SYDVKM. With V trimmed by 5 bases and J by 4 bases, 11 bases remained unmatched. CDR3: CASSPPPGRGADTQYF. CDR3 nucleotide sequence: TGTGCCAGCAGTCCCCCCCCCGGGAGGGGCGCAGATACGCAGTATTTT.

The rearrangement links TRBV7-2 to TRBJ2-4; 7 bases are shared with TRBD2. The CDR3 consists of 13 residues. Losses at the gene ends were 3 bases for V and 11 bases for J; bases not matched to a gene: 7. Germline CDR1 reads SGHTA; CDR2 reads FQGNSA. The CDR3 DNA reads TGTGCCAGCAGCTTCTCTCCGAGCGGGGTTCAGTACTTC. It encodes CASSFSPSGVQYF.